This T cell receptor (beta chain) was obtained from a study of CD8+ T cells in alopecia areata. About the study: Using the percentage of affected scalp area, treated patients' severity was scored.

Treatment defined: oral pan-JAK inhibitor, 5-10 mg twice daily. Those with alopecia areata gave lesional scalp punch biopsies and peripheral blood. The germline V gene encodes CDR1 SEHNR and CDR2 FQNEAQ (reference sequence). Between the trimmed V and J ends, which lost 2 bases and 2 bases, there was a span of 10 bases. CDR3 length equals 14 residues. The authors extracted RNA and reverse transcribed it into cDNA as the sequencing template. Generated by immunoSEQ multiplex PCR, the TCRdb table keeps only in-frame clones and is missing some. Seen here are 100,000 or so clones, around 60% observed once, and the top ten hold less than 20%. For this clone: Its antigen is not identified.

General study findings and limits: Affected lesional scalp, above all in alopecia totalis/universalis, was more clonal than normal scalp. Among the top 100, expanded CD8+ clones were significantly decreased by tofacitinib, as was scalp clonality.

Specimen: CD8+ T cells sorted from blood, collected between weeks 55 and 65, from a patient treated with tofacitinib. V is TRBV7-9 and J is TRBJ2-7; D remains ambiguous. The sequence came from a human donor with alopecia areata. CDR3 coding DNA: TGTGCCAGCAGCTTATTGCGGCAACCCTACGAGCAGTACTTC. It translates to CASSLLRQPYEQYF.